The rows below give T cell receptor beta chains drawn from one sample of a study of neurological immune-mediated disorders. One entry per CDR3 protein, called by TCRdb with MiXCR from the 5' RACE reads. This sample has 80,000 to 100,000 distinct CDR3 sequences, with 4.5% to 7.5% found just once. Sequenced material: PBMCs. These receptors were taken from a woman aged 55-69 years with multiple sclerosis. The CDR3 runs from the conserved cysteine through the conserved F or W. Some rows have no size entry. The others give once, few or many, or a class for an expanded clone.

clone_size,v_call,cdr3_aa
medium-sized,TRBV7-2,CASSDQMTSGGAGQFF
many,TRBV4-1,CASSQPSTGTEEQYF
many,TRBV7-9,CASSRGLVDNEQFF
many,TRBV20-1,CSARLWGSDTQYF
many,TRBV5-1,CASSLGQAKDTQYF
-,TRBV20-1,CSANVGRYEQYF
many,TRBV11-2,CASSLPGLPPGEQFF
-,TRBV20-1,CSGYQGAGRNTEAFF
many,TRBV20-1,CSAREVQRMYNSPLHF
-,TRBV3-1,CASSDLGLEQFF
-,TRBV5-5,CASSLVGSGSFSYEQYF
-,TRBV12-3/TRBV12-4,CASSSTGYTGELFF
many,TRBV10-3,CAINSGRTNTEAFF
many,TRBV20-1,CSAYQTGFPYNEQFF
many,TRBV5-1,CASSRKENNEQFF
many,TRBV5-1,CASSSRESGANVLTF
many,TRBV20-1,CSASPGTRAPYEQYF
many,TRBV5-1,CASSPEGTGVYGYTF
many,TRBV12-3/TRBV12-4,CASRTDRARNQPQHF
many,TRBV20-1,CSETRDRGKAFF
many,TRBV7-9,CASSPPPGYGYTF
many,TRBV24-1,CATSEGQGSGYTF
-,TRBV18,CASSRVGRYNEQFF
many,TRBV20-1,CSARVSNTEAFF
medium-sized,TRBV20-1,CSARAGNSNQPQHF
many,TRBV28,CASSLRGGAGNQPQHF